This T cell receptor (beta chain) was captured by sequencing in a study of beta chain features in type 1 diabetes. Study outcomes and limitations: Type 1 diabetes patients had moderately but significantly shorter TCRB CDR3s in all four CD4+ subsets.

The CDR3 consists of 13 residues. Germline trimming cut 4 bases from V and 1 base from J; bases unmatched to any gene: 1. CDR1 and CDR2 (germline): SGHDT, YYEEEE. Expressed TCRB transcripts were sequenced after all isolated RNA was converted to cDNA. Regulatory, naive and central memory T cell samples averaged roughly 3.5 million reads. Libraries were prepared by immunoSEQ multiplex PCR; TCRdb keeps only in-frame clonotypes and omits some of them. The sample has 200,000 to 300,000 clones, approximately 11% seen once. There are a few counts of this clone. Antigen: not known. This receptor was taken from a man aged 25 to 40 with type 1 diabetes. V gene TRBV5-6 combines with J gene TRBJ2-5; TRBD1 matches at 7 bases. Sequenced: naive CD4+ T cells from blood. CDR3 amino acids: CASSEGAQETQYF. CDR3 bases: TGTGCCAGCAGCGAGGGGGCCCAAGAGACCCAGTACTTC.